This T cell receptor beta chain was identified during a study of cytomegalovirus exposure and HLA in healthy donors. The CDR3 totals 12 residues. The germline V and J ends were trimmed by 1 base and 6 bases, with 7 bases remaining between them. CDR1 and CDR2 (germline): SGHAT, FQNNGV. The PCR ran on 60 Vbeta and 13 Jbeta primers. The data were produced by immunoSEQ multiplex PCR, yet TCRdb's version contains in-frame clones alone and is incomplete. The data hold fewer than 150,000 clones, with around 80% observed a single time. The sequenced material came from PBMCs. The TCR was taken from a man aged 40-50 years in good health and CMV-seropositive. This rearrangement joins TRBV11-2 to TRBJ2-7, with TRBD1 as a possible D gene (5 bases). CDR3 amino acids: CASSLGTLEQYF. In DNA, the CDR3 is TGTGCCAGCAGCTTAGGGACACTCGAGCAGTACTTC.